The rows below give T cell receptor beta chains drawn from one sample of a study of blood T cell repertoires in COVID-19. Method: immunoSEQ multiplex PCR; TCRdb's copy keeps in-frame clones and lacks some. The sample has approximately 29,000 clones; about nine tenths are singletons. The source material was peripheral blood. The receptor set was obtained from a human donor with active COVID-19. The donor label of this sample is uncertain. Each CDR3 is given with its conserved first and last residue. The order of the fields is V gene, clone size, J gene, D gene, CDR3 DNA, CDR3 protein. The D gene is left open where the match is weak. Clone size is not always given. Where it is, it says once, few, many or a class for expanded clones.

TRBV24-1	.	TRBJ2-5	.	TGTGCCACCAGTGACCCAGGACAAGAGACCCAGTACTTC	CATSDPGQETQYF
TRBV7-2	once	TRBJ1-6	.	TGTGCCAGCAGCCTGTCGACCGCGGCGGGTAATTCACCCCTCCACTTT	CASSLSTAAGNSPLHF
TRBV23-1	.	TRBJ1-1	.	TGCGCCAGTGGGGGGTTTCGAGAAGCTTTCTTT	CASGGFREAFF
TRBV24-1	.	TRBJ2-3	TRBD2	TGTGCCACCAGTGGGGCTAGCGGACCAGATACGCAGTATTTT	CATSGASGPDTQYF
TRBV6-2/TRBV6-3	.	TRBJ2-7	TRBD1	TGTGCCAGCAGTTACCCGACAGGGGTGGGTGAGCAGTACTTC	CASSYPTGVGEQYF
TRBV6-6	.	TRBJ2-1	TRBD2	TGTGCCAGCAGTTACGCGGGGGTTAAGGACAATGAGCAGTTCTTC	CASSYAGVKDNEQFF
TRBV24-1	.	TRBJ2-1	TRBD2	TGTGCCACCAGTTTAAGCGGGGGGGCTTACAATGAGCAGTTCTTC	CATSLSGGAYNEQFF
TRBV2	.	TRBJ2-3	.	TGTGCCAGCAGCGAAACTAGGGGGGGAGGCACAGATACGCAGTATTTT	CASSETRGGGTDTQYF
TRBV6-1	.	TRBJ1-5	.	TGTGCCAGCAGTGAGGGGCAGGGGATATATCAGCCCCAGCATTTT	CASSEGQGIYQPQHF
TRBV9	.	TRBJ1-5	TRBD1	TGTGCCAGCAGCGTAAGCCAAAGGGGGCCGAATAGCAATCAGCCCCAGCATTTT	CASSVSQRGPNSNQPQHF
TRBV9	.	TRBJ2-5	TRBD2	TGTGCCAGCAGCGTGGGACTAGCGGGGGGGCAAGAGACCCAGTACTTC	CASSVGLAGGQETQYF
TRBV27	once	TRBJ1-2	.	TGTGCCAGCAGTTTAGACTATCGGTATGGCTACACCTTC	CASSLDYRYGYTF
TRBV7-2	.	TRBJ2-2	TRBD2	TGTGCCAGCAGCTCGGGGGGGCCGGCCGGGGAGCTGTTTTTT	CASSSGGPAGELFF
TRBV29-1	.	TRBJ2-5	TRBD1	TGCAGCGTGGGACAGGCCCGGGGCCAGTACTTC	CSVGQARGQYF
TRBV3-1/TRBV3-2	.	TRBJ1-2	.	TGTGCCAGCAGCCAAGTTCCGAGCTATGGCTACACCTTC	CASSQVPSYGYTF
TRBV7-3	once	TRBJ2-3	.	TGTGCCAGCAGCTTAACGGCCCCCGGGACTAGCACAGATACGCAGTATTTT	CASSLTAPGTSTDTQYF
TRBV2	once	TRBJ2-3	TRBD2	TGTGCCAGCAGGAAGGACGGGAGGGGGACAGATACGCAGTATTTT	CASRKDGRGTDTQYF
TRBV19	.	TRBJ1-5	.	TGTGCCAGTAGTATAGATTTGGCAGTAAGTCAGCCCCAGCATTTT	CASSIDLAVSQPQHF
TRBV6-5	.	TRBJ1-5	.	TGTGCCAGCAGTTACTCGAGAGGAGGCGGGAATTGGCCCCAGCATTTT	CASSYSRGGGNWPQHF
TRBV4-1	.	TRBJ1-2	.	TGCGCCAGCAGCTCGACAGACTATGGCTACACCTTC	CASSSTDYGYTF
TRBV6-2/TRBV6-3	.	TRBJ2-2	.	TGTGCCAGCAGTTACCCAGGGGCCGGGGAGCTGTTTTTT	CASSYPGAGELFF
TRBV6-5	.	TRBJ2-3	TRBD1	TGTGCAGCAATCAAAATGGGACAGGGGGTAGATACGCAGTATTTT	CAAIKMGQGVDTQYF
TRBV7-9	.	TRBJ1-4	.	TGTGCCAGCAGCCGAGCGTCGGGGATGAGTGAAAAACTGTTTTTT	CASSRASGMSEKLFF
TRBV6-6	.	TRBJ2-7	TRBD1	TGTGCCAGCAGCCGGGACAGGGGCCGGGACGAGCAGTACTTC	CASSRDRGRDEQYF
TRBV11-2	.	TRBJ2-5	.	TGTGCCAGCAGCCCCAACGATCTAGCGCCGGAGACCCAGTACTTC	CASSPNDLAPETQYF
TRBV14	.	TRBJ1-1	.	TGTGCCAGCAGCCAAGAATTAGTAGGGTTTCGGGGAGATGGCACTGAAGCTTTCTTT	CASSQELVGFRGDGTEAFF
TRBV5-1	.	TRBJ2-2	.	TGCGCCAGCAGCTTCTCAGGGGCGAACACCGGGGAGCTGTTTTTT	CASSFSGANTGELFF
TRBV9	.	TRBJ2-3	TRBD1	TGTGCCAGCAGCGCCCGGACAGGGGACGGAGATACGCAGTATTTT	CASSARTGDGDTQYF
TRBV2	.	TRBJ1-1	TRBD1	TGTGCCAGCAAGGACAGGATGAACACTGAAGCTTTCTTT	CASKDRMNTEAFF
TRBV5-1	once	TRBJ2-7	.	TGCGCCAGCAGCTTGGCCGGGGCGGGGTACGAGCAGTACTTC	CASSLAGAGYEQYF
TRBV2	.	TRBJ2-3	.	TGTGCCAGCATGAGGGGCACAGATACGCAGTATTTT	CASMRGTDTQYF
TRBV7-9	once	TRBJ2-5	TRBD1	TGTGCCAGCAGCTTGCCCGACAGGGGTGGAGAGACCCAGTACTTC	CASSLPDRGGETQYF
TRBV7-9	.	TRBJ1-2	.	TGTGCCAGCAGCCCCCAGGGTGGTTGGGGCTACACCTTC	CASSPQGGWGYTF
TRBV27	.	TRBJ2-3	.	TGTGCCAGCAGGGGAGGTCGGGGCCAGAGCACAGATACGCAGTATTTT	CASRGGRGQSTDTQYF
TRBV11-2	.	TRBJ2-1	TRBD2	TGTGCCAGCAGCTTAGCCTTCCGACTAGCGGGACCCTACAATGAGCAGTTCTTC	CASSLAFRLAGPYNEQFF
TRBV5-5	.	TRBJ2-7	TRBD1	TGTGCCAGCAGCCTCGGACAGGGGGGCTACGAGCAGTACTTC	CASSLGQGGYEQYF
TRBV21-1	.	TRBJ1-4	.	TGTGCCAAGGGGACATCGGATGAAAAACTGTTTTTT	CAKGTSDEKLFF
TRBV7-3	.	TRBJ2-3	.	TGTGCCAGCAGCTTAGGGACTAGCACAGATACGCAGTATTTT	CASSLGTSTDTQYF
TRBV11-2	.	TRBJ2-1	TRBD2	TGTGCCAGCAGCTTACTAGCGGGGTCCTACAATGAGCAGTTCTTC	CASSLLAGSYNEQFF
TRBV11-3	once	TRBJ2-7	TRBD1	TGTGCCAGCAGTTCCAGCAGGGGGCGAGACGAGCAGTACTTC	CASSSSRGRDEQYF
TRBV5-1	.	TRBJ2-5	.	TGCGCCAGCAGCGGAGAAGGAGAGACCCAGTACTTC	CASSGEGETQYF
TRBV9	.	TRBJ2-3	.	TGTGCCAGCAGCCTGAGAATGGGGGGGCGCACAGATACGCAGTATTTT	CASSLRMGGRTDTQYF
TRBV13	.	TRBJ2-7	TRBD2	TGTGCCAGCAGTCTTAGCGGGGGGAGCTCCTACGAGCAGTACTTC	CASSLSGGSSYEQYF
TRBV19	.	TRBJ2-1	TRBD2	TGTGCCAGTAGTATAGAGTCGGGGGGACTTTACAATGAGCAGTTCTTC	CASSIESGGLYNEQFF
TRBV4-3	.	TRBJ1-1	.	TGCGCCAGCAGCCAAAGAGACAGGTCCCCGAACACTGAAGCTTTCTTT	CASSQRDRSPNTEAFF
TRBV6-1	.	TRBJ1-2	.	TGTGCCAGCAGTGAGCCCTGGACAGAACATGGCTACACCTTC	CASSEPWTEHGYTF
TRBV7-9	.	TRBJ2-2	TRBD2	TGTGCCAGCAGCCCCCGTCAGACTAGCGGGGGGGCAACCGGGGAGCTGTTTTTT	CASSPRQTSGGATGELFF
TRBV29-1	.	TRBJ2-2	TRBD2	TGCAGCGTTCCGGGGGGTGGCGGGGAGCTGTTTTTT	CSVPGGGGELFF
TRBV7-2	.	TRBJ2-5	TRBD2	TGTGCCAGCAGCTGGACTAGCTCGGAGACCCAGTACTTC	CASSWTSSETQYF
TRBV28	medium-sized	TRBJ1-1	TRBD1	TGTGCCAGCAGAAGGGACAGGATCACTGAAGCTTTCTTT	CASRRDRITEAFF
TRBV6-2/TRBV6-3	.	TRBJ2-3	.	TGTGCCAGCAGTTACCTCGGGGGATACACAGATACGCAGTATTTT	CASSYLGGYTDTQYF